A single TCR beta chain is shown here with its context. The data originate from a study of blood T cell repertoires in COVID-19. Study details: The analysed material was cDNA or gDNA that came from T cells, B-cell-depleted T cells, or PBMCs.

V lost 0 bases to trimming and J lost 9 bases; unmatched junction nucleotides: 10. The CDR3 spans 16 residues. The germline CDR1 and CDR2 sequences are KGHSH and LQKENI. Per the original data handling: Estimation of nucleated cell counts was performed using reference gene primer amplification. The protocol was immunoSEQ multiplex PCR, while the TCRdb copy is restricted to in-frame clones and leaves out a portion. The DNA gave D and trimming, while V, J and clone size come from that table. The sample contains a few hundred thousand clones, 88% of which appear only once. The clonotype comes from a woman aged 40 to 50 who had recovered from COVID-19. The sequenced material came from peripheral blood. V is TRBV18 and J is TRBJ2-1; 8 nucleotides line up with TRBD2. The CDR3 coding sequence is TGTGCCAGCTCACCACCCCTAGCGGGCGGACGGGGTGAGCAGTTCTTC. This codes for CASSPPLAGGRGEQFF.